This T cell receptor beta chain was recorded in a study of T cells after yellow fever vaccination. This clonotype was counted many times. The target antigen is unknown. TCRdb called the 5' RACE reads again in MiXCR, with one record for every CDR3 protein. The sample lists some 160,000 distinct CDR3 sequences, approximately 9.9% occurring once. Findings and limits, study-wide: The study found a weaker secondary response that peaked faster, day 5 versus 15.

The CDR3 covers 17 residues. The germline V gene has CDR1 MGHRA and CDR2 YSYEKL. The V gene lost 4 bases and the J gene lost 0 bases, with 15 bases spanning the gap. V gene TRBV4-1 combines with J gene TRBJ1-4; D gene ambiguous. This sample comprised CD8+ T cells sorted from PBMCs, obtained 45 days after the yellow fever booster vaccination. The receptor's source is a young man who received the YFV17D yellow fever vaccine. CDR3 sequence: CASSRTGDGATNEKLFF. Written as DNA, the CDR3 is TGCGCCAGCAGCCGAACTGGAGACGGTGCAACTAATGAAAAACTGTTTTTT.